This T cell receptor beta chain appears in the sequencing data of a study of vaccination and CD4 T cells after COVID-19. About the study: In culture, cells were exposed to overlapping spike peptides from SARS-CoV-2, HCoV-NL63, HCoV-OC43 and HCoV-229E. Study results and limitations: Spike mono-reactive status applied to 304 of 307 vaccine-specific clones in convalescent patients.

The treatment: approximately 10-day PBMC culture with coronavirus spike peptide pools or control peptides (ViraFEST assay). ViraFEST expanded antigen-specific T cells with peptide pools, then sequenced TCRs. Germline CDR1 is KGHSH and CDR2 is LQKENI. V gave up 2 bases and J gave up 4 bases, with 13 bases separating them. CDR3 length: 15 amino acids. By sample share, this clonotype is medium-sized (0.01 to 0.1%). Its antigen is not known. Researchers used the Oncomine TCR Beta short-read assay to sequence DNA from cultured CD4+ T cells. MiXCR, applied by TCRdb to the PCR reads, yields one record per CDR3 protein. In the table there are over 9,000 distinct CDR3 sequences, 58% of which are singletons.

The sequencing input was CD4+ T cells from blood, cultured in vitro. The chain combines TRBV18 with TRBJ2-3; D is unresolved. The source of this sequence is a human donor who had recovered from COVID-19. DNA for the CDR3: TGTGCCAGCTCACCAGGGCCTAGAACCGCAGATACGCAGTATTTT. It encodes CASSPGPRTADTQYF.